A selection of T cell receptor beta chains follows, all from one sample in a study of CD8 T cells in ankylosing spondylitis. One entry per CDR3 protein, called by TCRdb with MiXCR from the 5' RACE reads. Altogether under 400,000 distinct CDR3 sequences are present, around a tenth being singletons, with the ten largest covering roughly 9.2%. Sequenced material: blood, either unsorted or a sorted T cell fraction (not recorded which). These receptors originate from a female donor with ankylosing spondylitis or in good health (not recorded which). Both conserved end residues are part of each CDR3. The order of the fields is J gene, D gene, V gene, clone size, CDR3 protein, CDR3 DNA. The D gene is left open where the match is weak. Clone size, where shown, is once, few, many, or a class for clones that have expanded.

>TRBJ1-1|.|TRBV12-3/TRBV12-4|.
CASSLQGSATEAFF
TGTGCCAGCAGTTTACAGGGTTCGGCCACTGAAGCTTTCTTT
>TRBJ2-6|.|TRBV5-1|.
CASSLALAGTSLTNVLTF
TGCGCCAGCAGCTTGGCCCTGGCAGGGACCTCTCTTACCAACGTCCTGACTTTC
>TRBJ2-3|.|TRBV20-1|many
CSASRGSSSTDTQYF
TGCAGTGCTAGTAGGGGGTCGAGTAGCACAGATACGCAGTATTTT
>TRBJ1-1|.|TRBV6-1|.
CASSAIGGGTEAFF
TGTGCCAGCAGTGCGATTGGGGGTGGTACTGAAGCTTTCTTT
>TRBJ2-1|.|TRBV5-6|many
CASSGPYNEQFF
TGTGCCAGCAGTGGGCCCTACAATGAGCAGTTCTTC
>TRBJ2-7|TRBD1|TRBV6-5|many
CASSSGTGGSWQYF
TGTGCCAGCAGTTCCGGGACAGGGGGCTCGTGGCAGTACTTC
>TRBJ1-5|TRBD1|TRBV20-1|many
CSARSLGQGKPSINQPQHF
TGCAGTGCTAGGTCCCTGGGACAGGGGAAACCATCCATCAATCAGCCCCAGCATTTT
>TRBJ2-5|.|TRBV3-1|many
CASSQERILAGREKQYF
TGTGCCAGCAGCCAAGAACGTATTTTGGCGGGAAGGGAGAAGCAGTACTTC
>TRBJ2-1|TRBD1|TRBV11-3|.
CASSQTGAGEQFF
TGTGCCAGCAGTCAGACAGGGGCAGGTGAGCAGTTCTTC
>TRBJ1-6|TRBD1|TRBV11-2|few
CASSLGWGQGARQGSPLHF
TGTGCCAGCAGCTTAGGTTGGGGACAGGGGGCGCGTCAAGGGTCACCCCTCCACTTT
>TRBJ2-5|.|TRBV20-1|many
CSASFAQETQYF
TGCAGTGCTAGCTTCGCCCAAGAGACCCAGTACTTC
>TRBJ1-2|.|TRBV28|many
CASRDLKGNGYTF
TGTGCCAGCAGGGACCTCAAAGGAAATGGCTACACCTTC
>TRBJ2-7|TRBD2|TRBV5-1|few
CASSWEGHEQYF
TGCGCCAGCAGTTGGGAGGGCCACGAGCAGTACTTC
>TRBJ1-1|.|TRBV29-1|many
CSVVRRLNTEAFF
TGCAGCGTTGTACGGCGGCTGAACACTGAAGCTTTCTTT
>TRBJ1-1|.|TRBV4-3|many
CASSQDRVMSEAFF
TGCGCCAGCAGCCAAGATCGAGTGATGTCCGAAGCTTTCTTT
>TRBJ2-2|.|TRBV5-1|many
CASSFQQDRELFF
TGCGCCAGCAGCTTTCAACAGGACCGGGAGCTGTTTTTT
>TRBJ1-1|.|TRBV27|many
CASSLSFGGQFLMNTEAFF
TGTGCCAGCAGTTTATCCTTTGGGGGCCAGTTTTTAATGAACACTGAAGCTTTCTTT
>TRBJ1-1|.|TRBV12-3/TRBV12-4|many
CASSSRTRFAEAFF
TGTGCCAGCAGTTCCCGGACAAGATTCGCTGAAGCTTTCTTT
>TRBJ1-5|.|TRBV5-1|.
CASSPDGGRQPQHF
TGCGCCAGCAGCCCGGACGGGGGCAGACAGCCCCAGCATTTT
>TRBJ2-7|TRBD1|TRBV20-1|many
CSARQGESEQYF
TGCAGTGCAAGACAGGGAGAAAGCGAGCAGTACTTC
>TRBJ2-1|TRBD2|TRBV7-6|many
CASSPLGGSSYNEQFF
TGTGCCAGCAGCCCCCTCGGGGGGAGCTCCTACAATGAGCAGTTCTTC
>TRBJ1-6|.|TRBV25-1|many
CASSEQGSSYNSPLHF
TGTGCCAGCAGTGAGCAGGGAAGCTCCTATAATTCACCCCTCCACTTT
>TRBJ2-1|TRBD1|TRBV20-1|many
CSGDSAYNEQFF
TGCAGTGGGGACAGTGCCTACAATGAGCAGTTCTTC
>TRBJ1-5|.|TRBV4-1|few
CASSQVRAGNQPQHF
TGCGCCAGCAGCCAAGTGAGGGCAGGGAATCAGCCCCAGCATTTT
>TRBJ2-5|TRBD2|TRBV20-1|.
CCARDLLAGWLETQYF
TGCTGTGCTAGAGATCTTTTAGCGGGATGGTTGGAGACCCAGTACTTC
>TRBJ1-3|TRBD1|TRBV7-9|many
CASSSGQGEGNTIYF
TGTGCCAGCAGCTCGGGACAGGGTGAAGGAAACACCATATATTTT
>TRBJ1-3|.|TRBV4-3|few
CASSQDFSGNTIYF
TGCGCCAGCAGCCAAGACTTCTCTGGAAACACCATATATTTT
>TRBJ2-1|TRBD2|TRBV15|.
CATSRGPSGSYNEQFF
TGTGCCACCAGCAGAGGGCCTAGCGGCTCCTACAATGAGCAGTTCTTC
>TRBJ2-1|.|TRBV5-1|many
CATAAVISRNEQFF
TGCGCCACTGCAGCGGTGATTTCCCGCAATGAGCAGTTCTTC
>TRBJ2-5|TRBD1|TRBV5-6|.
CASSWGQGAKTQYF
TGTGCCAGCAGCTGGGGACAGGGGGCAAAGACCCAGTACTTC
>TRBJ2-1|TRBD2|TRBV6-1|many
CASSSGTSGSYEQFF
TGTGCCAGCAGCAGTGGAACTAGCGGGAGTTATGAGCAGTTCTTC
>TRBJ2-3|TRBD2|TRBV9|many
CASSVAAGGSTDTQYF
TGTGCCAGCAGCGTAGCAGCGGGGGGTTCCACAGATACGCAGTATTTT
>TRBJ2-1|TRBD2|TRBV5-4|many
CASSYIWTSGDRNEQFF
TGTGCCAGCAGCTATATATGGACTAGCGGGGACCGGAATGAGCAGTTCTTC
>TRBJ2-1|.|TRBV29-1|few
CSGGTGGMGNEQFF
TGCAGCGGCGGGACCGGAGGGATGGGCAATGAGCAGTTCTTC
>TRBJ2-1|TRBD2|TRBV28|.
CASLFGSGGVYNEQFF
TGTGCCAGCTTATTTGGGAGCGGGGGGGTCTACAATGAGCAGTTCTTC
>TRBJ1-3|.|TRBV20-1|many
CSAGNGNTIYF
TGCAGTGCTGGAAATGGAAACACCATATATTTT
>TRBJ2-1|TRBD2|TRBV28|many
CASRGLDSYNEQFF
TGTGCCAGCAGAGGACTAGACTCCTACAATGAGCAGTTCTTC
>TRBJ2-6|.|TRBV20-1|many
CSANPSGANVLTF
TGCAGTGCTAATCCCTCTGGGGCCAACGTCCTGACTTTC
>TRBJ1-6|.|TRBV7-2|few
CASSLEGRAFDSPLHF
TGTGCCAGCAGCTTAGAGGGGCGGGCATTTGATTCACCCCTCCACTTT
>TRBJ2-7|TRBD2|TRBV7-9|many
CASSPRLAGLYEQYF
TGTGCCAGCAGCCCCCGACTAGCGGGCCTTTACGAGCAGTACTTC